The next 20 T cell receptor beta chains were all read from a single sample in a study of T cell changes during pregnancy in multiple sclerosis. Sequencing used immunoSEQ multiplex PCR; TCRdb keeps in-frame clones, though not all of them. There are around 40,000 clones in the sample; about 87% occur only once, and about 0.57% lies in the top ten. Sequenced material: CD4+ T cells from peripheral blood mononuclear cells, taken before pregnancy. The receptors here all came from a female donor with multiple sclerosis, enrolled in a pregnancy study.

This chain joins TRBV4-3 and TRBJ2-1, with TRBD2 matching 8 bases. The germline CDR1 and CDR2 sequences are LGHNA and YSLEER. The V gene end was trimmed by 1 base and the J gene end by 8 bases; junction bases not matched to a gene: 10. The CDR3 spans 16 residues. DNA for the CDR3: TGCGCCAGCAGCCAAGGATGGCAGCGGGGGCGGGATGAGCAGTTCTTC. This translates into CASSQGWQRGRDEQFF.

This clone was observed once. The junction shows a germline mismatch at one end, possibly a read error. This sequence joins TRBV18 and TRBJ1-2, with 7 bases fitting TRBD1. Germline-derived CDR1 and CDR2 are KGHSH and LQKENI. The length of the CDR3 is 14 residues. DNA for the CDR3: TGTGCCAGCTCACCTACCGGGACAGACTATCGCTACACCTTC. Amino acids: CASSPTGTDYRYTF. Looking up the rest from reference TRBV18 and TRBJ1-2 gives the full variable domain: NAGVMQNPRHLVRRRGQEARLRCSPMKGHSHVYWYRQLPEEGLKFMVYLQKENIIDESGMPKERFSAEFPKEGPSILRIQQVVRGDSAAYFCASSPTGTDYRYTFGSGTRLTVV.

The V call is TRBV6-6, the J call TRBJ2-1, with a tentative D call TRBD2 (6 bases). Trimming pared 2 bases from V and 4 bases from J, leaving 12 bases between. In germline, CDR1 is MNHNY, CDR2 SVGAGI (reference sequence). The CDR3 runs 15 residues. The CDR3 DNA sequence: TGTGCCAGCAGTTACGTGCGGGGCGCTTACAATGAGCAGTTCTTC. Its translation is CASSYVRGAYNEQFF.

The chain employs TRBV19 and TRBJ2-7; TRBD1 matches at 7 bases. CDR3 size: 14 residues. Germline CDR1 LNHDA, CDR2 SQIVND (reference sequence). Unmatched junction bases numbered 9, after V lost 4 bases and J lost 6 bases. The CDR3 region has the DNA TGTGCCAGTAGTAATGGACAGGATCGGTCCGAGCAGTACTTC. Its protein is CASSNGQDRSEQYF.

The rearrangement uses TRBV7-9 and TRBJ2-1; D might be TRBD1 (5 bases). Germline CDR1 is SEHNR and CDR2 is FQNEAQ (reference sequence). CDR3 length: 13 residues. V dropped 5 bases and J dropped 7 bases, with 12 bases sitting between them. This CDR3 reads CASSPQVRNEQFF. The CDR3 bases are TGTGCCAGCAGCCCACAGGTTCGGAATGAGCAGTTCTTC.

The J gene is TRBJ1-3, the V gene TRBV11-2; D gene uncertain. Germline-derived CDR1 and CDR2 are SGHAT and FQNNGV. The V end was cut by 0 bases, the J end by 0 bases, with 15 bases between. The CDR3 runs 18 residues. CDR3 residues: CASSLDFLQAISGNTIYF. The CDR3 DNA reads TGTGCCAGCAGCTTAGACTTTTTGCAGGCCATCTCTGGAAACACCATATATTTT.

The chain recombines TRBV6-5 with TRBJ2-1; D unresolved. The CDR3 length is 16 residues. V lost 0 bases, J lost 3 bases, and 12 bases lay in between. Germline V lookup: CDR1 MNHEY, CDR2 SVGAGI. The CDR3 sequence is CASSYSVFANYNEQFF. DNA for the CDR3: TGTGCCAGCAGTTACTCGGTTTTCGCGAACTACAATGAGCAGTTCTTC.

The V gene is TRBV4-1, the J gene TRBJ1-5; weak D call: TRBD1 (5 bases). V gave up 4 bases and J gave up 1 base, with 11 bases separating them. The CDR3 runs 15 residues. CDR1 and CDR2 from the germline V gene are MGHRA and YSYEKL. The CDR3 DNA reads TGCGCCAGCAGCCTTACAGGTAACAGCAATCAGCCCCAGCATTTT. Amino acids: CASSLTGNSNQPQHF.

The J gene is TRBJ2-1, the V gene TRBV27, with D perhaps matching TRBD2 (5 bases). CDR1 is MNHEY and CDR2 is SMNVEV in the germline V gene (reference sequence). Trimming removed 2 bases at V and 6 bases at J, with 14 bases between. The CDR3 runs to 15 residues. In DNA form, the CDR3 reads TGTGCCAGCAGTTTAGGTCGGGCTAGCCCCAATGAGCAGTTCTTC. It is translated as CASSLGRASPNEQFF.

The rearrangement joins TRBV7-2 to TRBJ2-3; TRBD2 matches at 13 bases. V dropped 3 bases and J dropped 7; count of bases not matched to a gene: 7. The CDR3 consists of 16 residues. CDR1 and CDR2 (germline): SGHTA, FQGNSA. CDR3 sequence (DNA): TGTGCCAGCAGCTTGGGGACTAGCGGGGTTGAATATACGCAGTATTTT. It specifies CASSLGTSGVEYTQYF.

This chain uses TRBV18 with TRBJ2-7; D is perhaps TRBD1 (5 bases). CDR1 and CDR2 from the germline V gene are KGHSH and LQKENI. V was clipped by 4 bases and J by 6 bases, with 13 bases between them. CDR3 length equals 13 residues. CDR3 DNA: TGTGCCAGCTCACAAGCAGGGTTTGGCGAGCAGTACTTC. Encoded protein: CASSQAGFGEQYF. Filled out from reference TRBV18 and TRBJ2-7, the complete variable domain reads NAGVMQNPRHLVRRRGQEARLRCSPMKGHSHVYWYRQLPEEGLKFMVYLQKENIIDESGMPKERFSAEFPKEGPSILRIQQVVRGDSAAYFCASSQAGFGEQYFGPGTRLTVT.

The table lists this clone with a few counts. The chain has TRBV7-9 and TRBJ2-3; no clear D gene. The CDR3 has 14 residues. Trimming took off 1 base at V and 0 bases at J, with 5 bases between the two ends. Germline values: CDR1 SEHNR, CDR2 FQNEAQ (reference sequence). This CDR3 reads CASSLVGSTDTQYF. In nucleotides, the CDR3 is TGTGCCAGCAGCTTAGTGGGCAGCACAGATACGCAGTATTTT.

The chain combines TRBV5-1 with TRBJ2-7; D not certain. The CDR3 is 14 residues long. Trimming cost V 0 bases and J 2 bases, with 9 bases left between them. Germline V lookup: CDR1 SGHRS, CDR2 YFSETQ. The CDR3 protein is CASSLGPTAYEQYF. The CDR3 nucleotides read TGCGCCAGCAGCTTGGGCCCCACGGCCTACGAGCAGTACTTC.

The chain employs TRBV5-1 and TRBJ1-6, with 8 bases fitting TRBD1. The CDR3 totals 14 residues. Unmatched junction bases numbered 2, after V lost 0 bases and J lost 9 bases. CDR1 is SGHRS and CDR2 is YFSETQ in the germline V gene. CDR3 protein: CASSLGQGLSPLHF. The CDR3 region has the DNA TGCGCCAGCAGCTTGGGACAGGGGCTTTCACCCCTCCACTTT.

CDR3 region: CASSERWRGGRSEQFF. CDR3 bases: TGTGCCAGCAGTGAACGATGGCGGGGGGGCAGGAGTGAGCAGTTCTTC. The chain employs TRBV6-1 and TRBJ2-1, with TRBD2 identical over 9 bases. The CDR3 covers 16 residues. Germline trimming cut 2 bases from V and 9 bases from J; bases unmatched to any gene: 11. CDR1 and CDR2 from the germline V gene are MNHNS and SASEGT.

The sample holds a few counts of this clone. The J gene is TRBJ1-1, the V gene TRBV9; TRBD1 matches 7 bases. This CDR3 is built from 12 residues. After removal of 3 bases from V and 7 bases from J, the junction contained 3 bases not matched to a gene. The germline gives CDR1 SGDLS, CDR2 YYNGEE. DNA for the CDR3: TGTGCCAGCAGCGGACAGGGCTATGAAGCTTTCTTT. As protein: CASSGQGYEAFF.

This chain joins TRBV28 and TRBJ2-2; a possible D gene is TRBD1 (6 bases). CDR3 length: 17 residues. Germline V gives CDR1 MDHEN, CDR2 SYDVKM. Deletions cut 7 bases from V and 6 bases from J, with 24 bases between. CDR3 bases: TGTGCCAGCACTCCACCAAAAGGACGACAGGTTTCCGGGGAGCTGTTTTTT. The encoded protein is CASTPPKGRQVSGELFF.

The chain couples TRBV19 to TRBJ2-1; D may be TRBD1 (6 bases). The germline V gene has CDR1 LNHDA and CDR2 SQIVND (reference sequence). V gave up 3 bases and J gave up 7 bases, with 16 bases separating them. CDR3 length equals 15 residues. Here the CDR3 reads CASSIIRGGRNEQFF. CDR3 DNA: TGTGCCAGTAGTATCATCAGGGGCGGGCGGAATGAGCAGTTCTTC. The full variable domain, its missing parts supplied by reference TRBV19 and TRBJ2-1, is DGGITQSPKYLFRKEGQNVTLSCEQNLNHDAMYWYRQDPGQGLRLIYYSQIVNDFQKGDIAEGYSVSREKKESFPLTVTSAQKNPTAFYLCASSIIRGGRNEQFFGPGTRLTVL.

This chain uses TRBV6-1 with TRBJ1-4; 7 bases are a match to TRBD1. This CDR3 region has 15 residues. V was pared by 4 bases and J by 7 bases, with 9 bases of the junction left unmatched. In germline, CDR1 is MNHNS, CDR2 SASEGT. The CDR3 nucleotides are TGTGCCAGCAGTGCCTTAGGGACAGCCCTTGAAAAACTGTTTTTT. It codes for CASSALGTALEKLFF.

CDR3 nucleotides: TGTGCCAGCAGCTATAAGACTAGCGGGGACACCTCCTACAATGAGCAGTTCTTC. Translated, it gives CASSYKTSGDTSYNEQFF. This rearrangement joins TRBV7-3 to TRBJ2-1; 11 bases are a match to TRBD2. The CDR3 loop spans 18 amino acids. V was clipped by 4 bases and J by 0 bases; unmatched bases: 8. Germline CDR1 and CDR2: SGHTA and FQGTGA.